This T cell receptor (beta chain) was documented in a study of identifying expanded T cells in peripheral blood. Findings of the study overall: Clone count variance between approximately 2-week samples rose with total template count.

As to this clone: The antigen remains unidentified.

TCRdb's table, derived via immunoSEQ multiplex PCR, lists solely in-frame clones and lacks some. The sample holds roughly 81,000 clones, roughly 84% seen once. With V trimmed by 4 bases and J by 6 bases, 4 bases remained unmatched. CDR1 SGDLS and CDR2 YYNGEE come from the germline V gene. The CDR3 loop spans 14 amino acids. J is TRBJ2-2 and V is TRBV9; 9 nucleotides align to TRBD1. Sequenced material: blood. This TCR was recovered from a person between 18 and 70 years old in good health. The CDR3 protein is CASSPRQGAGELFF. The CDR3 coding sequence is TGTGCCAGCAGCCCACGACAGGGGGCCGGGGAGCTGTTTTTT.